Below, 29 T cell receptor beta chains from the same sample are listed, as sequenced in a study of blood T cell repertoires in COVID-19. Using immunoSEQ multiplex PCR, the repertoire was profiled, and TCRdb retains in-frame clones only, with some absent. This sample has around 230,000 clones, with 87% found just once. Sequences were obtained from peripheral blood. These receptors were obtained from a man aged 55 to 70 who had recovered from COVID-19.

The gene calls are TRBV2 and TRBJ1-1, with D hard to call. Between the trimmed V and J ends, which lost 4 bases and 6 bases, there was a span of 6 bases. CDR3 length: 11 amino acids. Germline V gives CDR1 SNHLY, CDR2 FYNNEI. The CDR3 DNA sequence: TGTGCCAGCAGTGTAGACTCTGAAGCTTTCTTT. Translated: CASSVDSEAFF.

The rearrangement links TRBV6-4 to TRBJ1-6; TRBD1 matches 8 bases. CDR3 length equals 13 residues. CDR1 and CDR2 from the germline V gene are MRHNA and SNTAGT. Trimming cost V 3 bases and J 9 bases; bases outside gene matches: 1. CDR3 nucleotide sequence: TGTGCCAGCAGTGAAGGACAGGGTTCACCCCTCCACTTT. As protein: CASSEGQGSPLHF.

V usage is TRBV19 and J usage is TRBJ1-6, with 9 bases that match TRBD1. The CDR3 is 15 amino acids. The germline CDR1 and CDR2 sequences are LNHDA and SQIVND (reference sequence). With 5 bases clipped from V and 7 bases from J, the junction kept 6 bases outside the gene matches. The CDR3 here is CASSGHRGQNSPLHF. Written as DNA, the CDR3 is TGTGCCAGTAGTGGACACAGGGGGCAAAATTCACCCCTCCACTTT.

This clone was observed once. The rearrangement links TRBV11-2 to TRBJ2-3; 8 bases line up with TRBD1. Germline CDR1 and CDR2: SGHAT and FQNNGV. Trimming at V came to 3 bases and at J to 1 base, leaving 9 bases not matched to a gene. The CDR3 loop spans 17 amino acids. For the CDR3, the DNA is TGTGCCAGCAGCTTTGGCCTGGGACAGGCGCGCACAGATACGCAGTATTTT. Protein: CASSFGLGQARTDTQYF.

The gene calls are TRBV5-1 and TRBJ1-4, with 8 bases that match TRBD1. There are 14 residues in the CDR3. Trimming took 2 bases from V and 7 from J; bases not matched to a gene: 4. Per germline, CDR1 SGHRS and CDR2 YFSETQ. CDR3 in DNA: TGCGCCAGCAGCTTACAGGGGGGAGCTGAAAAACTGTTTTTT. This translates into CASSLQGGAEKLFF.

The chain recombines TRBV2 with TRBJ2-7, with D unclear. Germline V lookup: CDR1 SNHLY, CDR2 FYNNEI. This CDR3 is built from 13 residues. The ends were cut back, 1 base at V and 4 bases at J, with 8 bases in the middle. The chain's CDR3 is CASSEGGLYEQYV. In nucleotides, the CDR3 is TGTGCCAGCAGTGAAGGCGGATTATACGAGCAGTACGTC.

The table lists this clone with a count of one. The CDR3, as DNA: TGTGCCAGCAGTTACAGGGATCTCTATGGCTACACCTTC. The encoded protein is CASSYRDLYGYTF. The rearrangement links TRBV12-3 or TRBV12-4 to TRBJ1-2; D is possibly TRBD1 (6 bases). The V gene lost 4 bases and the J gene lost 4 bases, with 10 bases spanning the gap. This CDR3 region has 13 residues.

In regard to this clone: In the same sample, other DNA sequences code for this CDR3. The chain links TRBV5-1 to TRBJ1-5; D gene uncertain. The V end was cut by 0 bases, the J end by 3 bases, with 7 bases between. This CDR3 is built from 14 residues. Germline V gene sequence: CDR1 SGHRS, CDR2 YFSETQ. The CDR3 region has the DNA TGCGCCAGCAGCTTGGATGGCATCAATCAGCCCCAGCATTTT. This encodes CASSLDGINQPQHF.

The gene calls are TRBV2 and TRBJ2-3, with D tentatively TRBD2 (5 bases). The CDR3 is 15 amino acids. Germline V CDR1 and CDR2: SNHLY, FYNNEI. V was clipped by 5 bases and J by 2 bases, with 14 bases between them. The CDR3 bases are TGTGCCAGCAGTCCACGGACTGGATTCACAGATACGCAGTATTTT. Protein sequence: CASSPRTGFTDTQYF.

V is TRBV19 and J is TRBJ1-1; D unclear. V was cut by 8 bases and J by 1 base, with 17 bases left in between. Germline V gives CDR1 LNHDA, CDR2 SQIVND (reference sequence). The CDR3 contains 15 residues. CDR3 region: CASGIRSGPNTEAFF. CDR3 in DNA: TGTGCCAGTGGGATTCGGAGCGGGCCGAACACTGAAGCTTTCTTT.

The genes are TRBV5-6 and TRBJ2-1, with 10 bases lining up with TRBD2. The CDR3 has 17 residues. V lost 0 bases to trimming and J lost 4 bases; unmatched junction nucleotides: 7. Per germline, CDR1 SGHDT and CDR2 YYEEEE. The CDR3 DNA reads TGTGCCAGCAGCTTGGGACTAGCGGGTGCTCTTTACAATGAGCAGTTCTTC. Translated, it gives CASSLGLAGALYNEQFF.

The chain has TRBV25-1 and TRBJ1-1, with D possibly TRBD1 on 6 matching bases. The V gene lost 1 base and the J gene lost 6 bases, with 12 bases spanning the gap. Germline V CDR1 and CDR2: MGHDK, SYGVNS. There are 14 residues in the CDR3. The CDR3 region is CASSELAGASEAFF. In nucleotides, the CDR3 is TGTGCCAGCAGTGAATTGGCAGGGGCGTCTGAAGCTTTCTTT.

Only a few counts were recorded for this clone. The chain employs TRBV24-1 and TRBJ2-5; D may be TRBD1 (8 bases). The germline CDR1 and CDR2 sequences are KGHDR and SFDVKD. This CDR3 has 17 residues. The V gene lost 6 bases and the J gene lost 5 bases, with 24 bases spanning the gap. The CDR3 region is CATSLGGGGQDSETQYF. The CDR3 DNA reads as TGTGCCACCAGTCTAGGAGGGGGGGGACAGGACAGTGAGACCCAGTACTTC.

In DNA form, the CDR3 reads TGTGCCACCGGACAGGATATTTACGAGCAGTACTTC. Translation gives CATGQDIYEQYF. The chain is built from TRBV6-5 and TRBJ2-7; 7 positions agree with TRBD1. The junction had 7 bases not matched to a gene; V was cut back by 10 bases and J by 4 bases. The CDR3 covers 12 residues. Germline CDR1 MNHEY, CDR2 SVGAGI.

This clone has just one count. This chain joins TRBV7-2 and TRBJ2-5, with D maybe TRBD1 (5 bases). V was clipped by 2 bases and J by 4 bases, with 23 bases between them. CDR1 and CDR2 from the germline V gene are SGHTA and FQGNSA. The CDR3 runs to 18 residues. The CDR3 nucleotides read TGTGCCAGCAGCTTAATTTCGCTCAGGGTGGGGCCGGGAGAGACCCAGTACTTC. Protein product: CASSLISLRVGPGETQYF.

This sequence joins TRBV10-1 and TRBJ2-2; 7 nucleotides agree with TRBD1. Germline lookup yields CDR1 WNHNN and CDR2 SYGVQD (reference sequence). CDR3 length equals 13 residues. Losses at the gene ends were 8 bases for V and 4 bases for J; bases not matched to a gene: 4. The CDR3 loop reads CASCRDSTGELFF. Written as DNA, the CDR3 is TGCGCCAGCTGCCGGGACAGCACCGGGGAGCTGTTTTTT.

The count of this clone is one. CDR3 sequence reads: CASSDRQFSTDTQYF. DNA of the CDR3: TGTGCCAGCAGTGACCGACAGTTTAGCACAGATACGCAGTATTTT. The rearrangement joins TRBV6-6 to TRBJ2-3, with D possibly being TRBD1 (5 bases). The CDR3 consists of 15 residues. Germline V gene lookup returns CDR1 MNHNY and CDR2 SVGAGI (reference sequence). The V end was cut by 5 bases, the J end by 0 bases, with 12 bases between.

The chain joins TRBV7-2 to TRBJ1-3, with D maybe TRBD1 (6 bases). The CDR3 extends over 15 amino acids. CDR1 is SGHTA and CDR2 is FQGNSA in the germline V gene. V was clipped by 5 bases and J by 0 bases, with 11 bases between them. The CDR3 sequence: CASSKSRGSGNTIYF. In DNA, the CDR3 is TGTGCCAGCAGCAAAAGCAGGGGCTCTGGAAACACCATATATTTT.

The chain couples TRBV3-1 (or the pseudogene TRBV3-2) to TRBJ2-3; 7 positions agree with TRBD2. V dropped 3 bases and J dropped 1; count of bases not matched to a gene: 1. The germline V gene encodes CDR1 LGHDT and CDR2 YNNKEL (reference sequence). The CDR3 is 14 amino acids. CDR3 nucleotide sequence: TGTGCCAGCAGCCAGAGCGGGGGCACAGATACGCAGTATTTT. This sequence encodes CASSQSGGTDTQYF.

The chain has TRBV10-3 and TRBJ1-2; 11 nucleotides line up with TRBD1. Unmatched junction bases numbered 4, after V lost 6 bases and J lost 4 bases. CDR1 and CDR2 from the germline V gene are ENHRY and SYGVKD. The CDR3 runs to 14 residues. The CDR3 loop is CAIRGDRGAYGYTF. For the CDR3, the DNA is TGTGCCATCAGGGGGGACAGGGGGGCCTATGGCTACACCTTC.

The J gene is TRBJ1-4, the V gene TRBV11-2, with TRBD1 matching 9 bases. CDR1 and CDR2 (germline): SGHAT, FQNNGV. The CDR3 consists of 14 residues. V was clipped by 5 bases and J by 3 bases; unmatched bases: 1. As DNA, the CDR3 is TGTGCCAGCAGCCGGACAGGGGCTAATGAAAAACTGTTTTTT. It codes for CASSRTGANEKLFF.

The chain has TRBV4-2 and TRBJ2-2; 12 bases are shared with TRBD2. The J segment lost 7 bases and the V segment lost 3 bases, leaving 3 bases of the junction unmatched. CDR1 is LGHNA, CDR2 YNFKEQ, per germline. CDR3 size: 15 residues. The CDR3: CASSHLAGGLGELFF. The CDR3 DNA sequence: TGTGCCAGCAGCCACCTAGCGGGGGGGCTCGGGGAGCTGTTTTTT.

V gene TRBV5-1 combines with J gene TRBJ2-3; the D is unclear. V was pared by 0 bases and J by 4 bases, with 9 bases between. In germline, CDR1 is SGHRS, CDR2 YFSETQ. The CDR3 runs to 14 residues. CDR3 sequence reads: CASSLGAVPDTQYF. The CDR3, as DNA: TGCGCCAGCAGCTTGGGGGCAGTACCAGATACGCAGTATTTT.

This chain links TRBV5-1 with TRBJ2-2; D possibly corresponds to TRBD1 (6 bases). Trimming shortened V by 2 bases and J by 6 bases, and 8 bases separated the two germline ends. This CDR3 comprises 13 residues. Germline V gives CDR1 SGHRS, CDR2 YFSETQ. The CDR3 nucleotides are TGCGCCAGCAGCTTCAGGGGCCCCGGGGAGCTGTTTTTT. Translating gives CASSFRGPGELFF.

This rearrangement joins TRBV12-5 to TRBJ1-2, with D unclear. The germline gives CDR1 LGHNT, CDR2 FRNRAP. This CDR3 comprises 12 residues. The ends were cut back, 0 bases at V and 11 bases at J, with 10 bases in the middle. The chain's CDR3 is CASGLVRQSYTF. The CDR3 coding sequence is TGTGCTAGTGGTTTGGTACGTCAGTCGTACACCTTC.

CDR3 DNA sequence: TGCGCCAGCAGCGAGGGACAGGGCCTCTATAATTCACCCCTCCACTTT. Amino acid sequence: CASSEGQGLYNSPLHF. This chain joins TRBV5-1 and TRBJ1-6, with 9 nucleotides matching TRBD1. The CDR3 totals 16 residues. V trimming: 4 bases; J trimming: 3 bases; junction bases outside the gene matches: 5. CDR1 is SGHRS and CDR2 is YFSETQ in the germline V gene.

This clone was observed once. V gene TRBV24-1 combines with J gene TRBJ1-4; tentatively, D is TRBD1 (6 bases). The CDR3 consists of 14 residues. Trimming removed 6 bases at V and 2 bases at J, with 9 bases between. In germline, CDR1 is KGHDR, CDR2 SFDVKD. Here the CDR3 DNA reads TGTGCCACCAGTCGCGGGGGCACTAATGAAAAACTGTTTTTT. This translates into CATSRGGTNEKLFF.

V and J are TRBV15 and TRBJ2-1, with 7 bases identical to TRBD2. J was trimmed by 4 bases and V by 2 bases; bases with no gene match: 5. The CDR3 sequence is 15 residues long. Germline V CDR1 and CDR2: LNHNV, YYDKDF (reference sequence). In nucleotides, the CDR3 is TGTGCCACCAGCAGATCGCTCGGGGGGTACAATGAGCAGTTCTTC. The encoded protein is CATSRSLGGYNEQFF.

This sequence joins TRBV4-1 and TRBJ2-7; TRBD2 agrees at 10 bases. CDR1 and CDR2 (germline): MGHRA, YSYEKL. J was trimmed by 4 bases and V by 4 bases; bases with no gene match: 19. This CDR3 spans 19 amino acids. The CDR3 DNA is TGCGCCAGCAGCCCGAGGGGTAGCGGGGGGCTAAGAGGTGGTTACGAGCAGTACTTC. Translated: CASSPRGSGGLRGGYEQYF.